A single sample gave rise to the 8 T cell receptor beta chains below, sequenced in a study of spatial heterogeneity in lung cancer (dated by TCRdb to the late 2010s). General findings and caveats noted by the study authors: A correlation was observed between the number of expanded intratumoral alpha and beta TCRs and the tumor nonsynonymous mutation count.

The method behind the library was 5' RACE. TCRdb shows the sequencer as NextSeq 500. TCRdb took the public reads, trimmed them with fastp at Q25, ran MiXCR for clone calling and kept in-frame beta chains. Each record represents a unique CDR3 protein, reported with the most common genes and DNA among its rows. Recorded for this sample are 9,500 to 13,000 distinct CDR3 sequences; around 7.3% of them occurred a single time. The ten largest make up about 18% of the sample. No antigen is known for these receptors. Per the publication, the time point label means: sample taken at primary tumor resection. This material consisted of lung tumor tissue, taken at surgery. These receptors came from a male donor with early-stage non-small cell lung cancer.

This clonotype was seen ten or more times. CDR3 sequence (DNA): TGTGCCACCAGTGAAAAGGGGACCGGGGAGCTGTTTTTT. This gives the protein CATSEKGTGELFF. V gene TRBV24-1 combines with J gene TRBJ2-2; D might be TRBD1 (5 bases). Between the trimmed V and J ends, which lost 4 bases and 5 bases, there was a span of 7 bases. The germline gives CDR1 KGHDR, CDR2 SFDVKD. The CDR3 spans 13 residues.

This clonotype is termed large. This CDR3 is CASSLWDRYPETQYF. CDR3 sequence (DNA): TGTGCCAGCAGTTTATGGGACAGGTACCCAGAGACCCAGTACTTC. The chain couples TRBV12-3 or TRBV12-4 to TRBJ2-5; 8 bases agree with TRBD1. V trimming: 2 bases; J trimming: 4 bases; junction bases outside the gene matches: 6. The CDR3 is made up of 15 amino acids.

This clonotype qualifies as medium-sized (0.01 to 0.1%). J is TRBJ1-1 and V is TRBV7-9; 8 bases map to TRBD1. CDR1 and CDR2 from the germline V gene are SEHNR and FQNEAQ (reference sequence). CDR3 length: 14 residues. V dropped 5 bases and J dropped 0; count of bases not matched to a gene: 2. CDR3 region: CASSGTGVNTEAFF. The CDR3 DNA reads as TGTGCCAGCAGCGGGACAGGAGTGAACACTGAAGCTTTCTTT.

This clonotype was counted at least ten times. This sequence joins TRBV7-2 and TRBJ1-5; D unresolved. Germline lookup yields CDR1 SGHTA and CDR2 FQGNSA. The CDR3 length is 13 residues. V dropped 4 bases and J dropped 9 bases, with 13 bases sitting between them. CDR3 in DNA: TGTGCCAGCAGCTCTAGTCCGGGAAGGCCCCAGCATTTT. Amino acids: CASSSSPGRPQHF.

This clonotype was observed at least ten times. The chain combines TRBV28 with TRBJ2-1; D not resolved. In germline, CDR1 is MDHEN, CDR2 SYDVKM. The CDR3 is 12 residues long. V lost 10 bases and J 0 bases, leaving 7 bases between the germline ends. CDR3: CATQDSYNEQFF. CDR3 coding DNA: TGTGCCACCCAGGACTCCTACAATGAGCAGTTCTTC.

There are a few counts of this clonotype. J is TRBJ2-7 and V is TRBV7-2; D not resolved. Trimming removed 1 base at V and 0 bases at J, with 10 bases between. Germline-derived CDR1 and CDR2 are SGHTA and FQGNSA. This CDR3 comprises 15 residues. In nucleotides, the CDR3 is TGTGCCAGCAGCTTAGAACCCACAAGCTCCTACGAGCAGTACTTC. It yields the protein CASSLEPTSSYEQYF.

The V gene is TRBV4-3, the J gene TRBJ1-4; maybe TRBD1 (6 bases). Germline-derived CDR1 and CDR2 are LGHNA and YSLEER. The CDR3 totals 16 residues. Trimming took off 0 bases at V and 4 bases at J, with 12 bases between the two ends. This chain's CDR3 is CASSQDGQGSNEKLFF. The CDR3 coding sequence is TGCGCCAGCAGCCAAGATGGCCAGGGGAGTAATGAAAAACTGTTTTTT.

This clonotype is judged medium-sized. The chain joins TRBV7-3 to TRBJ2-6, with no clear D. This CDR3 region has 15 residues. The germline V gene encodes CDR1 SGHTA and CDR2 FQGTGA. V was shortened by 0 bases and J by 0 bases, with 3 bases between the two germline ends. The CDR3 coding sequence is TGTGCCAGCAGCTTAACGCCCTCTGGGGCCAACGTCCTGACTTTC. Protein sequence: CASSLTPSGANVLTF.